One sample yielded the 2 T cell receptor beta chains listed below, sequenced in a study of T cell repertoires in cytomegalovirus infection. TCRdb recomputed calls from the reads with MiXCR, one row per CDR3 protein. The profile shows 150,000 to 160,000 distinct CDR3 sequences, around 20% of them singletons. Sequencing input: PBMCs. The receptors come from a human donor in good health (CMV status not recorded). Some clones in this sample may be carry-over from other donors' samples.

This chain uses TRBV20-1 with TRBJ2-1, with D perhaps TRBD2 (6 bases). V dropped 2 bases and J dropped 2 bases, with 10 bases sitting between them. The CDR3 consists of 14 residues. Germline lookup yields CDR1 DFQATT and CDR2 SNEGSKA (reference sequence). The CDR3 DNA is TGCAGTGCTAGAAGACTAGTCCCCTACAATGAGCAGTTCTTC. Encoded protein: CSARRLVPYNEQFF.

This clonotype was counted many times. The genes are TRBV7-2 and TRBJ2-7; perhaps TRBD2 as D (6 bases). The V end lost 5 bases, the J end lost 0 bases, and 11 bases lay between the germline ends. In germline, CDR1 is SGHTA, CDR2 FQGNSA. The length of the CDR3 is 14 residues. The CDR3, as DNA: TGTGCCAGCAGCCAATCGACTAGCTCCTACGAGCAGTACTTC. It specifies CASSQSTSSYEQYF.